A selection of T cell receptor beta chains follows, all from one sample in a study of blood T cell repertoires in COVID-19. The repertoire was sequenced with immunoSEQ multiplex PCR; TCRdb's copy has only in-frame clones and lacks some. The data show more than 200,000 clones, approximately 86% seen once. Sequencing used peripheral blood. The receptors stem from a woman aged 60-70 years with COVID-19, enrolled during active disease. CDR3s include the opening cysteine and the closing phenylalanine or tryptophan. The D gene is left open where the match is weak. Size values are once, few and many counts, or a class for expanded clones, and some rows have none.

length: 16
J: TRBJ2-1
D: TRBD2
V: TRBV11-3
size: -
CDR3: CASSSGLAGGGDEQFF
DNA: TGTGCCAGCAGCTCCGGCCTAGCGGGAGGGGGAGATGAGCAGTTCTTC

length: 13
J: TRBJ1-2
D: -
V: TRBV19
size: -
CDR3: CASSIFRGDGYTF
DNA: TGTGCCAGTAGTATTTTCAGGGGCGATGGCTACACCTTC

length: 16
J: TRBJ2-3
D: -
V: TRBV15
size: -
CDR3: CATSRSPGLQSDTQYF
DNA: TGTGCCACCAGCAGATCCCCGGGACTTCAATCAGATACGCAGTATTTT

length: 14
J: TRBJ1-2
D: -
V: TRBV19
size: -
CDR3: CASSIGSGNYGYTF
DNA: TGTGCCAGTAGTATAGGGTCAGGGAACTATGGCTACACCTTC

length: 17
J: TRBJ1-4
D: TRBD1
V: TRBV5-1
size: -
CDR3: CASSFQPPGQGDEKLFF
DNA: TGCGCCAGCAGTTTTCAGCCTCCGGGACAGGGTGATGAAAAACTGTTTTTT

length: 15
J: TRBJ1-6
D: -
V: TRBV19
size: few
CDR3: CASSEGRGYNSPLHF
DNA: TGTGCCAGTAGCGAGGGGAGGGGTTATAATTCACCCCTCCACTTT

length: 17
J: TRBJ2-3
D: -
V: TRBV5-1
size: -
CDR3: CASSPLQSVLGTDTQYF
DNA: TGCGCCAGCAGCCCCCTTCAAAGCGTGTTGGGCACAGATACGCAGTATTTT

length: 16
J: TRBJ2-3
D: -
V: TRBV11-3
size: -
CDR3: CASSLGQTGATDTQYF
DNA: TGTGCCAGCAGCTTAGGGCAGACAGGAGCCACAGATACGCAGTATTTT

length: 14
J: TRBJ1-4
D: -
V: TRBV30
size: -
CDR3: CAWSVRGGGEKLFF
DNA: TGTGCCTGGAGTGTACGTGGGGGCGGTGAAAAACTGTTTTTT

length: 18
J: TRBJ2-1
D: TRBD2
V: TRBV7-2
size: -
CDR3: CASSQRTSGRAGYNEQFF
DNA: TGTGCCAGCAGTCAACGGACTAGCGGGAGGGCCGGGTACAATGAGCAGTTCTTC

length: 12
J: TRBJ1-6
D: -
V: TRBV28
size: -
CDR3: CASSSAGSPLHF
DNA: TGTGCCAGCAGTTCAGCGGGATCACCCCTCCACTTT

length: 21
J: TRBJ1-4
D: -
V: TRBV28
size: -
CDR3: CASSSSVGMDSKGRINEKLFF
DNA: TGTGCCAGCAGTTCGTCTGTGGGGATGGACTCCAAAGGTCGGATTAATGAAAAACTGTTTTTT

length: 15
J: TRBJ1-6
D: -
V: TRBV19
size: many
CDR3: CASSLAGRKNSPLHF
DNA: TGTGCCAGTAGTTTGGCGGGGCGCAAGAATTCACCCCTCCACTTT

length: 13
J: TRBJ1-1
D: TRBD1
V: TRBV6-5
size: -
CDR3: CASGWTGGIEAFF
DNA: TGTGCCAGCGGGTGGACAGGGGGCATTGAAGCTTTCTTT

length: 16
J: TRBJ1-6
D: TRBD1
V: TRBV14
size: -
CDR3: CASSHRQGPYNSPLHF
DNA: TGTGCCAGCAGCCACCGACAGGGCCCTTATAATTCACCCCTCCACTTT

length: 13
J: TRBJ1-1
D: TRBD1
V: TRBV28
size: -
CDR3: CASSPGGRTEAFF
DNA: TGTGCCAGCAGTCCAGGGGGTCGGACTGAAGCTTTCTTT

length: 17
J: TRBJ1-5
D: -
V: TRBV27
size: -
CDR3: CASSHGGREGGHQPQHF
DNA: TGTGCCAGCAGCCACGGCGGCAGGGAGGGGGGCCATCAGCCCCAGCATTTT

length: 13
J: TRBJ1-4
D: -
V: TRBV19
size: -
CDR3: CASSRNMNEKLFF
DNA: TGTGCCAGTAGTAGAAACATGAATGAAAAACTGTTTTTT

length: 16
J: TRBJ2-1
D: -
V: TRBV9
size: once
CDR3: CASSLRSQSSYNEQFF
DNA: TGTGCCAGCAGCCTTCGGTCCCAAAGCTCCTACAATGAGCAGTTCTTC

length: 15
J: TRBJ1-1
D: -
V: TRBV7-2
size: once
CDR3: CASSLAAGPVAEAFF
DNA: TGTGCCAGCAGCTTAGCGGCGGGCCCCGTCGCTGAAGCTTTCTTT

length: 14
J: TRBJ1-5
D: TRBD1
V: TRBV19
size: -
CDR3: CATGTGRSNQPQHF
DNA: TGTGCCACCGGGACAGGGCGAAGCAATCAGCCCCAGCATTTT

length: 15
J: TRBJ2-5
D: TRBD2
V: TRBV7-3
size: -
CDR3: CASSFTGGAQETQYF
DNA: TGTGCCAGCAGCTTCACCGGGGGGGCCCAAGAGACCCAGTACTTC

length: 13
J: TRBJ1-2
D: -
V: TRBV7-8
size: -
CDR3: CASSLAPGTGYAF
DNA: TGTGCCAGCAGCTTAGCCCCAGGGACTGGCTACGCCTTC

length: 16
J: TRBJ2-1
D: TRBD2
V: TRBV7-9
size: -
CDR3: CASSHRSGSAYNEQFF
DNA: TGTGCCAGCAGCCATAGAAGCGGGAGCGCCTACAATGAGCAGTTCTTC